The 26 T cell receptor beta chains below all came from one sample that was sequenced in a study of control samples from healthy donors and cancer patients (dated by TCRdb to about 2020). Library preparation was by the immunoSEQ multiplex PCR assay. TCRdb holds this immuneACCESS table with in-frame rearrangements only. Some clones are missing; in checked studies, unresolved V genes explain under half, and the rest has no known cause. The sample table records some 49,000 clones; approximately 83% of these occur just once. The top ten clones comprise 2.8% of the sample. The sequenced sample was PBMCs. The receptors originated from a woman aged 50 to 60 with lung cancer.

CDR3 in amino acids: CASSYSLSGVTDTQYF. CDR3 bases: TGTGCCAGCAGTTACTCGCTCTCAGGGGTTACAGATACGCAGTATTTT. The rearrangement uses TRBV6-5 and TRBJ2-3; tentative D call: TRBD1 (6 bases). Looked up from germline, CDR1 is MNHEY and CDR2 is SVGAGI. The CDR3 has 16 residues. Trimming took 0 bases from V and 3 from J, leaving 13 bases between them.

The J gene is TRBJ2-3, the V gene TRBV12-3 or TRBV12-4; unclear D gene. V lost 6 bases to trimming and J lost 2 bases, with 9 bases between them. This CDR3 region has 13 residues. Here the CDR3 reads CASSNRNTDTQYF. CDR3 sequence (DNA): TGTGCCAGCAGCAACCGAAACACAGATACGCAGTATTTT.

V and J are TRBV12-5 and TRBJ1-4; no reliable D call. Looked up from germline, CDR1 is LGHNT and CDR2 is FRNRAP. CDR3 length: 15 amino acids. With 0 bases removed from V and 10 bases from J, the gap between germline ends came to 15 bases. The CDR3 here is CASGLVGPVRRKLFF. In nucleotides, the CDR3 is TGTGCTAGTGGTTTGGTGGGTCCGGTTAGAAGAAAACTGTTTTTT.

The gene calls are TRBV21-1 and TRBJ2-1. TRBV21-1 is a pseudogene segment. There are 12 residues in the CDR3. CDR3 nucleotide sequence: TGTGCCAGCAGCAAAGCCCACAATGAGCAGTTCTTC. It specifies CASSKAHNEQFF.

The chain couples TRBV7-2 to TRBJ1-2; no firm D call. The V gene lost 3 bases and the J gene lost 8 bases, with 10 bases spanning the gap. Germline V gives CDR1 SGHTA, CDR2 FQGNSA. The CDR3 consists of 12 residues. The CDR3 DNA reads as TGTGCCAGCAGCTTCACGAGGCGGGGCTACACCTTC. Protein sequence: CASSFTRRGYTF.

In regard to this clone: Other DNA sequences in this sample translate to the same CDR3. DNA for the CDR3: TGTGCCTGGGGCAGAGACACTGAAGCTTTCTTT. Translated, it gives CAWGRDTEAFF. V is TRBV30 and J is TRBJ1-1, with no clear D. There are 11 residues in the CDR3. Trimming shortened V by 5 bases and J by 3 bases, and 7 bases separated the two germline ends. Per germline, CDR1 GTSNPN and CDR2 SVGIG (reference sequence).

This clone has a single count. This chain links TRBV12-3 or TRBV12-4 with TRBJ2-7; a possible D gene is TRBD2 (6 bases). The CDR3 is made up of 12 amino acids. Trimming left V 5 bases short and J 5 bases short, with 10 bases between. The CDR3 sequence: CASSPGGDEQYF. In nucleotides, the CDR3 is TGTGCCAGCAGTCCCGGGGGAGACGAGCAGTACTTC.

The chain has TRBV12-3 or TRBV12-4 and TRBJ1-1; unclear D gene. V lost 2 bases and J 5 bases, leaving 6 bases between the germline ends. The CDR3 is 12 residues long. The CDR3 region has the DNA TGTGCCAGCAGTTTAAGAGGGACTGAAGCTTTCTTT. Protein sequence: CASSLRGTEAFF.

The sample holds a few counts of this clone. V gene TRBV5-1 combines with J gene TRBJ1-1, with D perhaps matching TRBD1 (6 bases). V lost 0 bases, J lost 4 bases, and 16 bases lay in between. The CDR3 runs to 16 residues. Germline CDR1 reads SGHRS; CDR2 reads YFSETQ. The CDR3 coding sequence is TGCGCCAGCAGCTTGGACCTGACAGGTCGGGGCACTGAAGCTTTCTTT. It translates to CASSLDLTGRGTEAFF.

This chain links TRBV4-2 with TRBJ2-1, with TRBD2 as a possible D gene (7 bases). The V end lost 5 bases, the J end lost 2 bases, and 16 bases lay between the germline ends. This CDR3 comprises 16 residues. In germline, CDR1 is LGHNA, CDR2 YNFKEQ. CDR3 sequence: CASSSGPGGPYNEQFF. In nucleotides, the CDR3 is TGTGCCAGCAGCTCCGGTCCGGGGGGCCCCTACAATGAGCAGTTCTTC.

The rearrangement joins TRBV10-3 to TRBJ1-2; TRBD1 matches 9 bases. CDR1 and CDR2 from the germline V gene are ENHRY and SYGVKD. The CDR3 loop spans 14 amino acids. Germline trimming cut 6 bases from V and 8 bases from J; bases unmatched to any gene: 10. The CDR3 reads CAIRAGTGNFGYTF. The CDR3 coding sequence is TGTGCCATCAGGGCCGGGACAGGGAATTTCGGCTACACCTTC.

The DNA for the CDR3 is TGTGCCAGTATGAAGCTATCATTGAACACTGAAGCTTTCTTT. As protein: CASMKLSLNTEAFF. The chain uses TRBV19 and TRBJ1-1; D not certain. The CDR3 loop spans 14 amino acids. Per germline, CDR1 LNHDA and CDR2 SQIVND (reference sequence). V was pared by 7 bases and J by 0 bases, with 12 bases between.

The rearrangement uses TRBV7-2 and TRBJ1-2; the match to TRBD1 covers 10 bases. The CDR3 loop spans 16 amino acids. Germline V gives CDR1 SGHTA, CDR2 FQGNSA. Germline trimming cut 3 bases from V and 4 bases from J; bases unmatched to any gene: 8. The CDR3 sequence: CASSLRGQGSAYGYTF. The CDR3, as DNA: TGTGCCAGCAGCTTGAGGGGACAGGGGAGCGCCTATGGCTACACCTTC.

The chain links TRBV23-1 to TRBJ2-7; no reliable D call. TRBV23-1 is given ORF status, its function remaining uncertain. V lost 11 bases and J lost 2, with 16 bases in between. This CDR3 comprises 13 residues. The CDR3 coding sequence is TGCGCCGCCGTTACCGGACCTCCCTACGAGCAGTACTTC. Translated, it gives CAAVTGPPYEQYF.

J is TRBJ1-5 and V is TRBV10-3; D is perhaps TRBD1 (5 bases). From germline, CDR1 is ENHRY and CDR2 SYGVKD. This CDR3 region has 13 residues. V lost 10 bases, J lost 4 bases, and 14 bases lay in between. The CDR3 DNA reads as TGTGCCACAGCGGGGGGTTCAAATCAGCCCCAGCATTTT. Its translation is CATAGGSNQPQHF.

This chain connects TRBV4-3 to TRBJ2-7; D is perhaps TRBD2 (6 bases). Germline-derived CDR1 and CDR2 are LGHNA and YSLEER. The CDR3 is 15 amino acids. V lost 0 bases, J lost 3 bases, and 12 bases lay in between. The CDR3 protein is CASSQEAGLDYEQYF. The CDR3 DNA follows: TGCGCCAGCAGCCAAGAGGCGGGATTGGACTACGAGCAGTACTTC.

The gene calls are TRBV12-3 or TRBV12-4 and TRBJ1-1; D ambiguous. The germline V and J ends were trimmed by 0 bases and 6 bases, with 8 bases remaining between them. CDR3 length equals 13 residues. DNA of the CDR3: TGTGCCAGCAGTTTAGCGGGTTCCCCTGAAGCTTTCTTT. This gives the protein CASSLAGSPEAFF.

The chain links TRBV20-1 to TRBJ1-1, with no clear D. Germline V lookup: CDR1 DFQATT, CDR2 SNEGSKA (reference sequence). The ends were cut back, 0 bases at V and 13 bases at J, with 12 bases in the middle. CDR3 length: 11 amino acids. The CDR3 protein is CSARDNGRDFF. The DNA of the CDR3 is TGCAGTGCTAGAGATAATGGGAGGGATTTCTTT.

The chain joins TRBV19 to TRBJ1-5, with unresolved D. Germline V lookup: CDR1 LNHDA, CDR2 SQIVND (reference sequence). The CDR3 has 15 amino acids. V was shortened by 7 bases and J by 1 base, with 14 bases between the two germline ends. The chain's CDR3 is CASTFKQRSNQPQHF. The CDR3 nucleotides read TGTGCCAGTACCTTTAAACAGAGAAGCAATCAGCCCCAGCATTTT.

The chain is built from TRBV5-1 and TRBJ1-2; 7 positions agree with TRBD1. Trimming cost V 0 bases and J 7 bases; bases outside gene matches: 3. The CDR3 contains 13 residues. Per the germline V gene, CDR1 is SGHRS and CDR2 is YFSETQ. The CDR3 loop reads CASSLDQGGGYTF. CDR3 coding DNA: TGCGCCAGCAGCTTGGATCAGGGGGGTGGCTACACCTTC.

The CDR3 here is CASSQNQGGEAFF. The CDR3 nucleotides are TGCGCCAGCAGCCAAAATCAGGGTGGTGAAGCTTTCTTT. The chain uses TRBV4-3 and TRBJ1-1; tentative D call: TRBD1 (5 bases). CDR1 is LGHNA, CDR2 YSLEER, per germline. This CDR3 spans 13 amino acids. Trimming left V 2 bases short and J 7 bases short, with 11 bases between.

The rearrangement joins TRBV5-6 to TRBJ1-5; 8 bases are shared with TRBD1. The ends lost 3 bases at V and 3 bases at J; junction bases unmatched: 5. The CDR3 extends over 15 amino acids. Germline loops: CDR1 SGHDT, CDR2 YYEEEE. The CDR3 DNA sequence: TGTGCCAGCAGCTCGATGGACAGGGACAATCAGCCCCAGCATTTT. Its translation: CASSSMDRDNQPQHF.

J is TRBJ2-7 and V is TRBV19, with 12 bases lining up with TRBD1. The CDR3 covers 16 residues. In germline, CDR1 is LNHDA, CDR2 SQIVND (reference sequence). J was trimmed by 5 bases and V by 0 bases; bases with no gene match: 5. The CDR3 sequence: CASSIDIGTGGHEQYF. The CDR3 coding sequence is TGTGCCAGTAGTATAGATATCGGGACAGGGGGCCACGAGCAGTACTTC.

The V call is TRBV6-1, the J call TRBJ1-1; D unresolved. The V gene's germline CDR1 is MNHNS and CDR2 SASEGT. V shed 2 bases and J shed 8 bases, with 9 bases lying between them. The CDR3 has 12 amino acids. In nucleotides, the CDR3 is TGTGCCAGCAGTGAAAAAGACTGGGAAGCTTTCTTT. Translating gives CASSEKDWEAFF.

This clone has only one observation. The chain couples TRBV6-5 to TRBJ1-2; no clear D. Trimming removed 5 bases from V and 3 bases from J, with 13 bases in between. Germline V gene data show CDR1 as MNHEY and CDR2 as SVGAGI. The CDR3 spans 14 residues. This CDR3 reads CASSIGWRDYGYTF. The CDR3 nucleotides read TGTGCCAGCAGTATCGGATGGAGGGACTATGGCTACACCTTC.

The chain carries TRBV6-1 and TRBJ2-7; D may be TRBD1 (6 bases). CDR1 is MNHNS, CDR2 SASEGT, per germline. V dropped 2 bases and J dropped 2 bases, with 16 bases sitting between them. This CDR3 has 16 residues. The CDR3 DNA reads as TGTGCCAGCAGTGAATGGTTGGGGGACACAGCCTACGAGCAGTACTTC. Translating gives CASSEWLGDTAYEQYF.